One sample yielded the 32 T cell receptor beta chains listed below, sequenced in a study of breast tumors, draining lymph nodes, adjacent tissues. TCRdb used MiXCR to reprocess the multiplex PCR reads, holding one entry per CDR3 protein. The sample consists of about 180,000 distinct CDR3 sequences, about 33% of them appearing once. The lymph nodes were axillary draining lymph nodes from breast cancer patients. The sequenced material came from axillary lymph node tissue. Every receptor here comes from a female donor with breast cancer. Some clones in this sample may be carry-over from other donors' samples.

This clonotype came up many times. The chain joins TRBV20-1 to TRBJ2-1, with 8 bases matching TRBD2. With 3 bases clipped from V and 0 bases from J, the junction kept 7 bases outside the gene matches. CDR3 size: 16 residues. The germline gives CDR1 DFQATT, CDR2 SNEGSKA (reference sequence). CDR3 residues: CSARASGGPSYNEQFF. The CDR3, as DNA: TGCAGTGCTAGGGCAAGCGGGGGCCCCTCCTACAATGAGCAGTTCTTC.

This clonotype was found many times. The chain carries TRBV19 and TRBJ1-5; possible D gene TRBD1, 6 bases. Looked up from germline, CDR1 is LNHDA and CDR2 is SQIVND (reference sequence). V was cut by 2 bases and J by 0 bases, with 14 bases left in between. The CDR3 extends over 17 amino acids. The CDR3 nucleotides read TGTGCCAGTAGTATACGACACAGGGAGATTAGCAATCAGCCCCAGCATTTT. It is translated as CASSIRHREISNQPQHF.

This clonotype was recorded at least ten times. The gene calls are TRBV19 and TRBJ1-2, with a tentative D call TRBD1 (5 bases). The V gene lost 9 bases and the J gene lost 4 bases, with 18 bases spanning the gap. This CDR3 contains 14 residues. Germline loops: CDR1 LNHDA, CDR2 SQIVND (reference sequence). In DNA form, the CDR3 reads TGTGCCAGCATGCTTCAGGGATTTGCCTATGGCTACACCTTC. It yields the protein CASMLQGFAYGYTF.

This clonotype showed up many times. The chain carries TRBV4-1 and TRBJ1-3, with 10 bases matching TRBD1. The CDR3 runs 17 residues. The V and J ends lost 3 bases and 4 bases, in that order; junction bases with no gene match: 9. Germline values: CDR1 MGHRA, CDR2 YSYEKL. CDR3 sequence reads: CASSQEPTGGFGNTIYF. For the CDR3, the DNA is TGCGCCAGCAGCCAGGAACCGACAGGGGGCTTCGGAAACACCATATATTTT.

This clonotype was detected ten times or more. The CDR3 DNA reads TGTGCCAGCAGCCTCCTAGCGGCTTCCTACAATGAGCAGTTCTTC. Translating it yields CASSLLAASYNEQFF. The genes are TRBV2 and TRBJ2-1; 7 nucleotides line up with TRBD2. The CDR3 runs 15 residues. Germline CDR1 SNHLY, CDR2 FYNNEI. V shed 6 bases, J shed 1 base, and the junction held 6 bases outside the gene matches.

This clonotype was counted between two and nine times. One junction end disagrees with the germline gene, perhaps due to a read error. This sequence joins TRBV9 and TRBJ2-7; either TRBD1 or TRBD2 may fit D (6 bases each). The V gene's germline CDR1 is SGDLS and CDR2 YYNGEE. The CDR3 spans 14 residues. The CDR3 reads CASGLGTLDYEQSF. The CDR3 DNA is TGTGCCAGCGGACTCGGGACATTGGACTACGAGCAGTCCTTC.

Notes on this clonotype: The CDR3 carries no conserved terminal phenylalanine or tryptophan, so it likely arises from a read error. The DNA is omitted, as the CDR3 cannot be located on it reliably, and the CDR3 follows TCRdb's listing. The V gene is TRBV6-2 or TRBV6-3, the J gene TRBJ2-6. The V gene's germline CDR1 is MNHEY and CDR2 SVGEGT. The CDR3 is made up of 8 amino acids, end residues included. The CDR3 loop is CASRKGTS.

This clonotype was picked up many times. The chain carries TRBV30 and TRBJ1-2; D is unclear. The CDR3 totals 18 residues. V was shortened by 1 base and J by 0 bases, with 21 bases between the two germline ends. CDR1 and CDR2 (germline): GTSNPN, SVGIG (reference sequence). CDR3 coding DNA: TGTGCCTGGAGTGACGTTGACCTCGCGGACGAGACTAACTATGGCTACACCTTC. Its protein product is CAWSDVDLADETNYGYTF.

The V and J genes are TRBV19 and TRBJ2-3, with 8 bases identical to TRBD1. The length of the CDR3 is 21 residues. From germline, CDR1 is LNHDA and CDR2 SQIVND (reference sequence). With 6 bases clipped from V and 2 bases from J, the junction kept 25 bases outside the gene matches. The CDR3 nucleotides read TGTGCCAGTAGAGGCCGCGGGACAGGTATGTCCTACGAGCAGTACACAGATACGCAGTATTTT. Its translation is CASRGRGTGMSYEQYTDTQYF.

About this clonotype itself: This sequence may be a read error, since a much larger clone differs from it by one base. The V gene is TRBV5-5, the J gene TRBJ2-6; D perhaps matches TRBD1 (5 bases). The CDR3 is 16 amino acids. CDR1 SGHKS and CDR2 YYEKEE come from the germline V gene (reference sequence). CDR3 sequence (DNA): TGTGCCAGCAGCTTCGGACAAAACTCTGGGACCAACGTCCTGACTTTC. It codes for CASSFGQNSGTNVLTF.

Concerning this clonotype: Being one base from a much bigger clone, this may be a read error. The V and J genes are TRBV6-5 and TRBJ2-2, with D perhaps TRBD2 (5 bases). From germline, CDR1 is MNHEY and CDR2 SVGAGI. V was trimmed by 5 bases and J by 3 bases, leaving 13 bases between them. This CDR3 spans 15 amino acids. The CDR3 nucleotides read TGTGCCAGCAGTATATCGACGGAGGACACCGGGGAGCTGTTTTTT. Translation: CASSISTEDTGELFF.

This clonotype was detected a few times. V usage is TRBV6-1 and J usage is TRBJ1-4; no clear D. Trimming left V 2 bases short and J 2 bases short, with 6 bases between. Germline V lookup: CDR1 MNHNS, CDR2 SASEGT. This CDR3 region has 14 residues. The CDR3 spells CASSEMQTNEKLFF. Here the CDR3 DNA reads TGTGCCAGCAGTGAAATGCAGACTAATGAAAAACTGTTTTTT.

The sample holds many counts of this clonotype. The chain links TRBV7-9 to TRBJ2-7, with D possibly TRBD1 on 5 matching bases. V was trimmed by 4 bases and J by 0 bases, leaving 13 bases between them. The CDR3 is 15 residues long. In germline, CDR1 is SEHNR, CDR2 FQNEAQ (reference sequence). CDR3 region: CASSSNRLPSYEQYF. CDR3 bases: TGTGCCAGCAGCTCCAACAGGCTCCCCTCCTACGAGCAGTACTTC.

Turning to this clonotype: A read error may be the cause here, since a much bigger clone is one base away. The conserved final phenylalanine or tryptophan is absent from the CDR3, which likely points to a read error. This chain uses TRBV19 with TRBJ1-2; TRBD1 matches at 10 bases. This CDR3 is built from 16 residues. The germline V gene has CDR1 LNHDA and CDR2 SQIVND (reference sequence). V was pared by 5 bases and J by 4 bases, with 10 bases of the junction left unmatched. The CDR3 loop is CASSDPGTGAIYGYTS. The DNA for the CDR3 is TGTGCCAGTAGTGACCCCGGGACAGGGGCGATCTATGGCTACACCTCC.

The table lists this clonotype with a few counts. The V and J genes are TRBV14 and TRBJ2-7; 12 bases match TRBD1. The ends lost 1 base at V and 1 base at J; junction bases unmatched: 17. Germline V lookup: CDR1 SGHDN, CDR2 FVKESK. The CDR3 loop spans 21 amino acids. The CDR3 reads CASSQGGFGTGGFDRSYEQYF. CDR3 in DNA: TGTGCCAGCAGCCAAGGGGGGTTCGGGACAGGGGGCTTCGATAGGTCCTACGAGCAGTACTTC.

In this sample, this clonotype turned up many times. This chain connects TRBV12-3 or TRBV12-4 to TRBJ2-3; weak D call: TRBD2 (5 bases). Trimming shortened V by 8 bases and J by 2 bases, and 11 bases separated the two germline ends. The CDR3 length is 13 residues. The CDR3 sequence: CASARVYTDTQYF. The CDR3 DNA reads as TGTGCCAGCGCGCGGGTTTACACAGATACGCAGTATTTT.

This clonotype was seen at least ten times. The CDR3 DNA reads as TGTGCCAGCAGCTTCACAGATACGCAGTATTTT. This gives the protein CASSFTDTQYF. The V gene is TRBV7-9, the J gene TRBJ2-3; D remains unclear. V lost 3 bases and J lost 2, with 0 bases in between. The CDR3 loop spans 11 amino acids. CDR1 SEHNR and CDR2 FQNEAQ come from the germline V gene (reference sequence).

With regard to this clonotype: A much larger clone lies a single base off, so this may be a read error. V and J are TRBV5-1 and TRBJ2-5; either TRBD1 or TRBD2 may fit D (5 bases each). V lost 8 bases and J lost 5, with 19 bases in between. Germline V gene sequence: CDR1 SGHRS, CDR2 YFSETQ. This CDR3 spans 14 amino acids. The CDR3, as DNA: TGCGCCAGGAGACGTGGCACCGAGGGGGAGACCCAGTACTTC. Protein sequence: CARRRGTEGETQYF.

This clonotype turned up a few times. The gene calls are TRBV11-3 and TRBJ1-1; no firm D call. There are 14 residues in the CDR3. V dropped 5 bases and J dropped 5 bases, with 15 bases sitting between them. Germline-derived CDR1 and CDR2 are SGHNT and YENEEA. The DNA for the CDR3 is TGTGCCAGCAGCCCCTTGACGGGAGGGACTGAAGCTTTCTTT. Its protein product is CASSPLTGGTEAFF.

V is TRBV20-1 and J is TRBJ2-4; D call uncertain. Germline V CDR1 and CDR2: DFQATT, SNEGSKA (reference sequence). The CDR3 runs to 11 residues. V was cut by 4 bases and J by 5 bases, with 6 bases left in between. CDR3 sequence: CSATAENIQYF. The CDR3 region has the DNA TGCAGTGCTACCGCTGAAAACATTCAGTACTTC.

This clonotype was detected many times. The chain carries TRBV20-1 and TRBJ1-2; D may be TRBD1 (6 bases). The CDR3 spans 14 residues. V was shortened by 4 bases and J by 7 bases, with 19 bases between the two germline ends. Germline lookup yields CDR1 DFQATT and CDR2 SNEGSKA (reference sequence). CDR3 DNA sequence: TGCAGTGCTAAGGGGGTTGTGGGGGTAGGTGGCTACACCTTC. Protein sequence: CSAKGVVGVGGYTF.

This chain connects TRBV20-1 to TRBJ1-1; D possibly corresponds to TRBD1 (5 bases). From germline, CDR1 is DFQATT and CDR2 SNEGSKA (reference sequence). V gave up 0 bases and J gave up 0 bases, with 8 bases separating them. The CDR3 runs to 14 residues. CDR3 in DNA: TGCAGTGCTAGAGATATGGGGGTGAACACTGAAGCTTTCTTT. Its protein product is CSARDMGVNTEAFF.

The sample holds many counts of this clonotype. V usage is TRBV3-1 and J usage is TRBJ2-5; 12 positions agree with TRBD2. Germline V CDR1 and CDR2: LGHDT, YNNKEL (reference sequence). J lost 4 bases, V lost 0 bases, and 3 bases had no gene match. The CDR3 totals 16 residues. The CDR3 DNA sequence: TGTGCCAGCAGCCAAGAGACTAGCGGGGGAACAGAGACCCAGTACTTC. Amino acids: CASSQETSGGTETQYF.

In this sample, this clonotype turned up a few times. The chain is built from TRBV6-6 and TRBJ2-1; no clear D. Germline CDR1 is MNHNY and CDR2 is SVGAGI (reference sequence). This CDR3 comprises 13 residues. Trimming removed 2 bases at V and 7 bases at J, with 9 bases between. The CDR3 here is CASSYGSGNEQFF. The CDR3 DNA reads TGTGCCAGCAGTTACGGTTCTGGAAATGAGCAGTTCTTC.

This clonotype showed up just a few times. The rearrangement uses TRBV27 and TRBJ2-7; tentatively, D is TRBD2 (5 bases). With 0 bases removed from V and 0 bases from J, the gap between germline ends came to 9 bases. Germline loops: CDR1 MNHEY, CDR2 SMNVEV (reference sequence). The CDR3 loop spans 15 amino acids. The CDR3 coding sequence is TGTGCCAGCAGTTTATCGGGTGGGAGCTCCTACGAGCAGTACTTC. Translated, it gives CASSLSGGSSYEQYF.

There are a few counts of this clonotype. A read error may account for a junction end that differs from germline. The V call is TRBV6-2 or TRBV6-3, the J call TRBJ2-7; D is perhaps TRBD1 (5 bases). This CDR3 comprises 14 residues. Germline CDR1 is MNHEY and CDR2 is SVGEGT. The CDR3 protein is CASSHSRRANEQYF. CDR3 DNA: TGTGCCAGCAGTCACTCGCGCAGGGCGAACGAGCAGTACTTC.

The chain carries TRBV20-1 and TRBJ2-3; 10 bases are shared with TRBD2. The CDR3 is 14 amino acids. Germline values: CDR1 DFQATT, CDR2 SNEGSKA (reference sequence). The trim removed 7 bases at V and 6 bases at J, leaving 10 bases unmatched. The CDR3 sequence: CSGYKREGVDTQYF. In DNA form, the CDR3 reads TGCAGTGGATACAAGCGGGAGGGCGTCGATACGCAGTATTTT.

This clonotype has only a few counts. The chain recombines TRBV5-1 with TRBJ2-3; unclear D gene. V lost 0 bases to trimming and J lost 4 bases, with 12 bases between them. Germline CDR1 SGHRS, CDR2 YFSETQ. This CDR3 is 15 amino acids long. CDR3 DNA: TGCGCCAGCAGCTTGGCACCAGCCACACCAGATACGCAGTATTTT. It is translated as CASSLAPATPDTQYF.

This clonotype was counted ten times or more. The chain links TRBV12-3 or TRBV12-4 to TRBJ2-5, with 7 bases that match TRBD1. This CDR3 has 13 residues. Germline trimming cut 10 bases from V and 3 bases from J; bases unmatched to any gene: 8. CDR3 in amino acids: CATTGTEEETQYF. CDR3 sequence (DNA): TGTGCCACCACCGGGACAGAAGAAGAGACCCAGTACTTC.

The chain combines TRBV4-1 with TRBJ1-6; no clear D. Trimming took off 0 bases at V and 8 bases at J, with 14 bases between the two ends. The length of the CDR3 is 16 residues. The germline V gene encodes CDR1 MGHRA and CDR2 YSYEKL. The CDR3 is CASSQDTTGSDSPLHF. The CDR3 DNA reads TGCGCCAGCAGCCAAGATACCACGGGATCGGATTCACCCCTCCACTTT.

This rearrangement joins TRBV20-1 to TRBJ2-7; 11 nucleotides match TRBD1. The CDR3 spans 14 residues. Trimming took 5 bases from V and 3 from J; bases not matched to a gene: 6. CDR1 is DFQATT and CDR2 is SNEGSKA in the germline V gene (reference sequence). The CDR3 loop is CSALRTGGLYEQYF. The CDR3 DNA is TGCAGTGCTTTACGGACAGGGGGCCTCTACGAGCAGTACTTC.

The table lists this clonotype with many counts. This chain connects TRBV12-3 or TRBV12-4 to TRBJ2-7; either TRBD1 or TRBD2 may fit D (5 bases each). This CDR3 has 15 residues. V lost 4 bases, J lost 3 bases, and 16 bases lay in between. CDR3 bases: TGTGCCAGCAGTTCCGGGACCACAAACCGCTACGAGCAGTACTTC. It specifies CASSSGTTNRYEQYF.